This T cell receptor beta chain was retrieved from a study of blood T cell repertoires in COVID-19. For the study at large: Whether acute or convalescent, the COVID-19 samples came from the United States, Italy and Spain. T cells, B-cell-depleted T cells, or PBMCs supplied cDNA or gDNA.

Germline CDR1 SGDLS, CDR2 YYNGEE. This CDR3 contains 12 residues. V was cut by 4 bases and J by 5 bases, with 10 bases left in between. Per the study methods: The assay estimated nucleated cells by amplifying reference gene primers. Generated by immunoSEQ multiplex PCR, the TCRdb table keeps only in-frame clones and is missing some. V and J calls and clone size follow that table, whereas D and trimming were derived from the DNA. The data show about 160,000 clones, 60% to 85% seen once. The rearrangement links TRBV9 to TRBJ2-7, with D maybe TRBD1 (6 bases). Sequenced material: peripheral blood. This clonotype was sampled from a man aged 55 to 70 with acute or convalescent COVID-19. Here the CDR3 DNA reads TGTGCCAGCAGCCTGGACAGCCACGAGCAGTACTTC. It encodes CASSLDSHEQYF.